The 21 T cell receptor beta chains below come from one sample, sequenced in a study of regulatory T cells in long-lasting Graves disease. Libraries of TCR beta came from iRepertoire HTBI primers plus Arm-PCR of CDR3 regions. TCRdb re-called the multiplex PCR reads with MiXCR, one entry per CDR3 protein. The sample lists about 420,000 distinct CDR3 sequences; around 15% were seen once. The time point was: newly diagnosed GD, antithyroid drugs for less than 3 months. Scientists built the TCR library using RNA that was extracted from PBMCs. These data were likewise used in another study, on T cells in Graves' hyperthyroidism and ophthalmopathy.

This specimen consisted of peripheral blood mononuclear cells (PBMCs), obtained at new diagnosis, from a patient treated with antithyroid drugs. Receptors were obtained from a woman between 18 and 29 years old with Graves disease.

This chain joins TRBV4-1 and TRBJ2-3, with TRBD2 identical over 12 bases. Germline V gene sequence: CDR1 MGHRA, CDR2 YSYEKL. CDR3 length equals 17 residues. The ends lost 1 base at V and 6 bases at J; junction bases unmatched: 8. The CDR3 region is CASSQGPASGRGDTQYF. The DNA for the CDR3 is TGCGCCAGCAGCCAAGGTCCTGCTAGCGGGAGGGGGGATACGCAGTATTTT.

J is TRBJ2-1 and V is TRBV20-1, with 8 bases lining up with TRBD2. Trimming cost V 0 bases and J 10 bases; bases outside gene matches: 8. Per the germline V gene, CDR1 is DFQATT and CDR2 is SNEGSKA (reference sequence). The CDR3 runs to 14 residues. The DNA for the CDR3 is TGCAGTGCTAGAGAGGGTAGCGGGATTAAGGAGCAGTTCTTC. Protein sequence: CSAREGSGIKEQFF.

There are many counts of this clonotype. The V call is TRBV7-2, the J call TRBJ2-1; possibly TRBD2 for D (6 bases). Germline V gene lookup returns CDR1 SGHTA and CDR2 FQGNSA. The V end was cut by 6 bases, the J end by 3 bases, with 9 bases between. The CDR3 spans 13 residues. The chain's CDR3 is CASSQTSYNEQFF. The CDR3 DNA sequence: TGTGCCAGCAGTCAGACTAGCTACAATGAGCAGTTCTTC.

This clonotype has at least ten counts. The rearrangement uses TRBV27 and TRBJ2-4; TRBD2 matches 9 bases. This CDR3 spans 15 amino acids. CDR1 and CDR2 (germline): MNHEY, SMNVEV (reference sequence). Germline trimming cut 5 bases from V and 7 bases from J; bases unmatched to any gene: 9. The CDR3 loop is CASSPPGLAKNIQYF. Written as DNA, the CDR3 is TGTGCCAGCAGTCCACCCGGACTAGCGAAGAACATTCAGTACTTC.

This clonotype was counted at least ten times. This sequence joins TRBV28 and TRBJ1-2, with unresolved D. Germline lookup yields CDR1 MDHEN and CDR2 SYDVKM. There are 11 residues in the CDR3. Between the trimmed V and J ends, which lost 6 bases and 4 bases, there was a span of 6 bases. The CDR3 DNA sequence: TGTGCCAGCAGGCAAATCTATGGCTACACCTTC. Protein product: CASRQIYGYTF.

This clonotype was recorded at least ten times. The genes are TRBV20-1 and TRBJ2-1, with D perhaps TRBD2 (6 bases). Germline CDR1 DFQATT, CDR2 SNEGSKA (reference sequence). V gave up 6 bases and J gave up 9 bases, with 9 bases separating them. The CDR3 loop spans 10 amino acids. The CDR3 loop reads CSAPGGEQFF. The CDR3 nucleotides are TGCAGTGCGCCCGGGGGTGAGCAGTTCTTC.

Of note for this clonotype: A much more abundant neighbour one base away suggests this may be a read error. The chain recombines TRBV2 with TRBJ1-2, with unresolved D. Germline values: CDR1 SNHLY, CDR2 FYNNEI. This CDR3 is 12 amino acids long. DNA for the CDR3: TGTGCCAGCACGAGGGAAGCCGATGGCCACACCTTC. It translates to CASTREADGHTF.

This clonotype was found many times. The V and J genes are TRBV2 and TRBJ2-1; D unresolved. The CDR3 has 11 amino acids. V was trimmed by 6 bases and J by 6 bases, leaving 6 bases between them. CDR1 and CDR2 from the germline V gene are SNHLY and FYNNEI. This CDR3 reads CASSKSNEQFF. Written as DNA, the CDR3 is TGTGCCAGCAGCAAATCCAATGAGCAGTTCTTC.

On this clonotype: This may be a read error, as it is one base from a much larger clone. The V gene is TRBV28, the J gene TRBJ2-1; D is undetermined. The DNA end is a closer match to TRBJ2-7, so the J assignment may be wrong. CDR1 MDHEN and CDR2 SYDVKM come from the germline V gene. The CDR3 has 13 amino acids. This CDR3 is CASSTRLGGEQYF. CDR3 nucleotide sequence: TGTGCCAGCAGCACCCGGTTGGGCGGTGAGCAGTACTTC.

This clonotype was picked up a small number of times. A much larger clone sits a single nucleotide away, making a read error possible. The chain combines TRBV11-2 with TRBJ2-5, with 8 bases matching TRBD2. V trimming: 3 bases; J trimming: 11 bases; junction bases outside the gene matches: 14. Germline values: CDR1 SGHAT, CDR2 FQNNGV. This CDR3 comprises 15 residues. CDR3 sequence reads: CASSFALAGTGEQYF. In DNA form, the CDR3 reads TGTGCCAGCAGCTTCGCGCTAGCGGGTACGGGGGAGCAGTACTTC.

Turning to this clonotype: A much more abundant neighbour one base away suggests this may be a read error. The chain couples TRBV3-1 to TRBJ2-7; D is possibly TRBD1 (6 bases). Trimming stripped 7 bases from V and 9 bases from J, with 19 bases between. Looked up from germline, CDR1 is LGHDT and CDR2 is YNNKEL (reference sequence). The CDR3 consists of 13 residues. The CDR3 spells CASNQAPRGGQYF. The CDR3 bases are TGTGCCAGCAACCAGGCGCCTCGAGGGGGGCAGTACTTC.

This clonotype was detected many times. This chain joins TRBV9 and TRBJ2-3; the match to TRBD1 covers 9 bases. The V segment lost 0 bases and the J segment 0 bases; nucleotides outside the gene matches: 5. Per the germline V gene, CDR1 is SGDLS and CDR2 is YYNGEE. There are 17 residues in the CDR3. The CDR3 reads CASSVEWDRVSTDTQYF. Here the CDR3 DNA reads TGTGCCAGCAGCGTAGAGTGGGACAGGGTTAGCACAGATACGCAGTATTTT.

The chain is built from TRBV20-1 and TRBJ1-6; 9 nucleotides agree with TRBD1. Germline lookup yields CDR1 DFQATT and CDR2 SNEGSKA (reference sequence). This CDR3 comprises 13 residues. The V gene end was trimmed by 7 bases and the J gene end by 9 bases; junction bases not matched to a gene: 7. CDR3 nucleotides: TGCAGTGTTACGACAGGGGGGCGTTCACCCCTCCACTTT. It encodes CSVTTGGRSPLHF.

About this clonotype itself: Given a much more abundant clone one base away, this may be a read error. J is TRBJ2-3 and V is TRBV7-2; a weak D match, TRBD2 (6 bases). This CDR3 has 15 residues. Germline CDR1 is SGHTA and CDR2 is FQGNSA. In DNA, the CDR3 is TGTGCCGGCAGCGCTAGCGAGTCGAGCACAGATACGCAGTATTTT. This encodes CAGSASESSTDTQYF.

This clonotype was observed many times. The chain uses TRBV7-3 and TRBJ2-5; TRBD2 matches at 11 bases. Per germline, CDR1 SGHTA and CDR2 FQGTGA. The J segment lost 2 bases and the V segment lost 5 bases, leaving 4 bases of the junction unmatched. The length of the CDR3 is 15 residues. The CDR3 nucleotides read TGTGCCAGCAGCCCGGGACTAGCGGCACAAGAGACCCAGTACTTC. Translating gives CASSPGLAAQETQYF. The full variable domain, its missing parts supplied by reference TRBV7-3 and TRBJ2-5, is GAGVSQTPSNKVTEKGKYVELRCDPISGHTALYWYRQSLGQGPEFLIYFQGTGAADDSGLPNDRFFAVRPEGSVSTLKIQRTERGDSAVYLCASSPGLAAQETQYFGPGTRLLVL.

The chain joins TRBV7-9 to TRBJ2-5; 10 nucleotides align to TRBD2. The CDR3 has 16 residues. Germline-derived CDR1 and CDR2 are SEHNR and FQNEAQ (reference sequence). After removal of 5 bases from V and 5 bases from J, the junction contained 11 bases not matched to a gene. CDR3 in amino acids: CASSRAPGTSEETQYF. DNA of the CDR3: TGTGCCAGCAGCAGAGCACCCGGGACTAGCGAGGAGACCCAGTACTTC.

Concerning this clonotype: A much larger clone differs from this one at a single base, so this may be a read error. The DNA is omitted, as the CDR3 cannot be located on it reliably, and the CDR3 follows TCRdb's listing. The J gene is TRBJ2-5, the V gene TRBV28; the table names TRBD1, a call not compared with the DNA. Germline CDR1 is MDHEN and CDR2 is SYDVKM. The CDR3 comprises 16 residues, both ends counted. CDR3 sequence: CASSFGRGSYQETQHF.

In this sample, this clonotype turned up many times. The chain combines TRBV28 with TRBJ1-4; TRBD1 agrees at 11 bases. CDR1 MDHEN and CDR2 SYDVKM come from the germline V gene. V lost 1 base to trimming and J lost 8 bases; unmatched junction nucleotides: 3. This CDR3 region has 15 residues. CDR3 residues: CASSLSDRGREKLFF. The CDR3 nucleotides are TGTGCCAGCAGTTTATCGGACAGGGGGCGAGAAAAACTGTTTTTT.

On this clonotype itself: The germline gene is not matched at one end of the junction; a read error may be the cause. This chain links TRBV5-1 with TRBJ1-1; maybe TRBD1 (6 bases). This CDR3 has 14 residues. Per germline, CDR1 SGHRS and CDR2 YFSETQ. CDR3 loop: CASSQDSRNTEAFF. The CDR3 DNA is TGTGCCAGCAGCCAGGACAGCCGGAACACTGAAGCTTTCTTT.

At least ten counts were recorded for this clonotype. The chain has TRBV11-2 and TRBJ2-5; 11 nucleotides agree with TRBD1. This CDR3 has 14 amino acids. Per the germline V gene, CDR1 is SGHAT and CDR2 is FQNNGV. J lost 5 bases, V lost 5 bases, and 4 bases had no gene match. Here the CDR3 DNA reads TGTGCCAGCAGCCCGGACAGGGGGCCGGAGACCCAGTACTTC. This gives the protein CASSPDRGPETQYF.

This clonotype was counted between two and nine times. The chain recombines TRBV7-9 with TRBJ1-1; D is uncertain. Between the trimmed V and J ends, which lost 5 bases and 3 bases, there was a span of 13 bases. CDR1 SEHNR and CDR2 FQNEAQ come from the germline V gene (reference sequence). This CDR3 has 14 residues. The CDR3 DNA follows: TGTGCCAGCAGCCGGAATATTGGGCACACTGAAGCTTTCTTT. Encoded protein: CASSRNIGHTEAFF.